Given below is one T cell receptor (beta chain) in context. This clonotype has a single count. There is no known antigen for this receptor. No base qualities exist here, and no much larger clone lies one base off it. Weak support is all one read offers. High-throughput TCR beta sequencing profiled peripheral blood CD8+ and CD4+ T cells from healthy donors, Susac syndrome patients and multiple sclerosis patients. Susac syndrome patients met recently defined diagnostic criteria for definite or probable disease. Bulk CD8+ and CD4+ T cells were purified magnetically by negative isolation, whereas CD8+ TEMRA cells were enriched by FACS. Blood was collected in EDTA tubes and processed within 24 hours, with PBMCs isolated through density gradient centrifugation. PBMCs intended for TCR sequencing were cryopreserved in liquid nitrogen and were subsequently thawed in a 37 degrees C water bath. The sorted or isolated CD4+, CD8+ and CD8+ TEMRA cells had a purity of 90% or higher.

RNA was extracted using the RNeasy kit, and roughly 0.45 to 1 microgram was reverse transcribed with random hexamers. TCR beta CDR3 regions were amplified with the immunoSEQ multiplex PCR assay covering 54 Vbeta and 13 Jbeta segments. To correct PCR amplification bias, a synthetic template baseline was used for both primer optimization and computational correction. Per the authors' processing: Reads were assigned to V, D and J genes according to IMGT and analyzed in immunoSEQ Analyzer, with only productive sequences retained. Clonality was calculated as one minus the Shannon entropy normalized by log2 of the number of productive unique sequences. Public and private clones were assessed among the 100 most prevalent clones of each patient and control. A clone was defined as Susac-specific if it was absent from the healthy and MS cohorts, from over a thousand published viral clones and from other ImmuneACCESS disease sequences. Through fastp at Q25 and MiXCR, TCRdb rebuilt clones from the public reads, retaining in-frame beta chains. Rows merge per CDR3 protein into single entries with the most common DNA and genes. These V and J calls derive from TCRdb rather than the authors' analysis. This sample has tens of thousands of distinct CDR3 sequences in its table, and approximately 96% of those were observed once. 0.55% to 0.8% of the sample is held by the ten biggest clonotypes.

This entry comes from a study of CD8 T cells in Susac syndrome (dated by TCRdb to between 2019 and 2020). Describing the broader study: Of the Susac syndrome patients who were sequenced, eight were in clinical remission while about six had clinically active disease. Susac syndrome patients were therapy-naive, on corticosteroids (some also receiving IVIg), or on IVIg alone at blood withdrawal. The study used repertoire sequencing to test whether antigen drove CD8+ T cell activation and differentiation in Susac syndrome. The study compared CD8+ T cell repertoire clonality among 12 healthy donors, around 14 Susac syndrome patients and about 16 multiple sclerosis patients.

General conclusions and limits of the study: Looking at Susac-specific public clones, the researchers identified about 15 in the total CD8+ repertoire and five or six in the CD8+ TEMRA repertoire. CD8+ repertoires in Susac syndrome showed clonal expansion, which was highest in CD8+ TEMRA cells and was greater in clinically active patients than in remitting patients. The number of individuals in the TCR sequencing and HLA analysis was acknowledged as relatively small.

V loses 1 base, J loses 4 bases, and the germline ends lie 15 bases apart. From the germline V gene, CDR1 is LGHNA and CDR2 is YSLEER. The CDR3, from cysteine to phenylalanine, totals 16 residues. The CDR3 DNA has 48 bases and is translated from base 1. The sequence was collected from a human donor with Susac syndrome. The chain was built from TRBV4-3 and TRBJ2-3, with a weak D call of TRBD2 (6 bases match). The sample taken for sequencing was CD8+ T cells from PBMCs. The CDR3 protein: CASSQVGGSPADTQYF. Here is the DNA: TGCGCCAGCAGCCAAGTGGGGGGATCACCCGCAGATACGCAGTATTTT.